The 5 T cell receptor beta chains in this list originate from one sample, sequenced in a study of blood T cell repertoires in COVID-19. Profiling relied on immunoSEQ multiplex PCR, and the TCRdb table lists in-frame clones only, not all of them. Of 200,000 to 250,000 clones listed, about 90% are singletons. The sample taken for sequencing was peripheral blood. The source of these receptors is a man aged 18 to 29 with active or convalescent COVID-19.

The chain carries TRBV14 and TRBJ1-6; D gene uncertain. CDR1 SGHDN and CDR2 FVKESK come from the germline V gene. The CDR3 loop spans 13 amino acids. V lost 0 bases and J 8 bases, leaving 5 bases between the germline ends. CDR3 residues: CASSQERYSPLHF. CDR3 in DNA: TGTGCCAGCAGCCAAGAGCGCTATTCACCCCTCCACTTT.

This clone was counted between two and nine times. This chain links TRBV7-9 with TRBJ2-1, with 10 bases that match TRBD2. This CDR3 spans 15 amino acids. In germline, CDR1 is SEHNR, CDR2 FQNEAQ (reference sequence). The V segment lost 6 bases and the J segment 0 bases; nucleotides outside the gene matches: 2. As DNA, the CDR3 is TGTGCCAGCAGGCGGACTAGCGGCTCCTACAATGAGCAGTTCTTC. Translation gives CASRRTSGSYNEQFF.

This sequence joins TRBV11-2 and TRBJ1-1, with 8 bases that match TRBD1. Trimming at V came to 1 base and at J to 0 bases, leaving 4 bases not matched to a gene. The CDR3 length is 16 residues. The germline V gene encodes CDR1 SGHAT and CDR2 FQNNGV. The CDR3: CASSLAGGLMNTEAFF. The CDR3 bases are TGTGCCAGCAGCTTAGCAGGGGGCCTAATGAACACTGAAGCTTTCTTT.

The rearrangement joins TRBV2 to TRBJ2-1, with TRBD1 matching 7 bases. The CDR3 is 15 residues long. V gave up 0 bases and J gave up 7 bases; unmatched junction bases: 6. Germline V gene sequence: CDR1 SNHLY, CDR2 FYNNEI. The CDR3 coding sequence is TGTGCCAGCAGTGAAGCAGGGGGCGCGTGGAATGAGCAGTTCTTC. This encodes CASSEAGGAWNEQFF.

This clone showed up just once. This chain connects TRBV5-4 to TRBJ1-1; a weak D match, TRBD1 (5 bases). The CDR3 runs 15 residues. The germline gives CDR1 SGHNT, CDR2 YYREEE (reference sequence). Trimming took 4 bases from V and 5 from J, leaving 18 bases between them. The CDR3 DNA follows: TGTGCCAGCAGCCCAACAGCAGGGTCTGTTACTGAAGCTTTCTTT. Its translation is CASSPTAGSVTEAFF.